Listed below are T cell receptor beta chains from one sample, sequenced in a study of T cell changes during pregnancy in multiple sclerosis. The data were produced by immunoSEQ multiplex PCR, yet TCRdb's version contains in-frame clones alone and is incomplete. The table lists 20,000 to 25,000 clones, more than 75% of them singletons, with roughly 7.7% in the top ten. Sequences were derived from CD8+ T cells from peripheral blood mononuclear cells, sampled after pregnancy. The receptors here all came from a female donor with multiple sclerosis, enrolled in a pregnancy study. Each CDR3 is given without its conserved first and last residue. The order of the fields is D gene, J gene, V gene, CDR3 protein. A D gene is named only where the DNA matches it firmly.

d_call: TRBD2
j_call: TRBJ2-7
v_call: TRBV6-5
cdr3_aa: ASSTLAGESYEQY

d_call: .
j_call: TRBJ1-2
v_call: TRBV4-1
cdr3_aa: ASSQVLSAPLYGYT

d_call: .
j_call: TRBJ2-2
v_call: TRBV11-2
cdr3_aa: ASSRPGFTGELF

d_call: TRBD1
j_call: TRBJ2-7
v_call: TRBV25-1
cdr3_aa: ASSGQIRDRGVYEQY

d_call: TRBD1
j_call: TRBJ2-7
v_call: TRBV7-2
cdr3_aa: ASSSSGDRSYEQY

d_call: TRBD1
j_call: TRBJ2-1
v_call: TRBV27
cdr3_aa: ASSPGQGFINEQF

d_call: .
j_call: TRBJ2-3
v_call: TRBV4-1
cdr3_aa: ASSHPAWSDTQY

d_call: .
j_call: TRBJ1-1
v_call: TRBV11-2
cdr3_aa: ASSVMNTEAF

d_call: TRBD1
j_call: TRBJ2-1
v_call: TRBV27
cdr3_aa: ASSLNRGNEQF

d_call: .
j_call: TRBJ2-7
v_call: TRBV2
cdr3_aa: ASSDWQGPSYEQY

d_call: .
j_call: TRBJ2-3
v_call: TRBV15
cdr3_aa: ATSRGRGHSTDTQY

d_call: .
j_call: TRBJ1-1
v_call: TRBV4-1
cdr3_aa: ASSRIHGENTEAF

d_call: TRBD2
j_call: TRBJ2-1
v_call: TRBV4-3
cdr3_aa: ASSQEGPGLAGVSEQF

d_call: TRBD2
j_call: TRBJ2-7
v_call: TRBV4-1
cdr3_aa: ASSQEASGSYEQY

d_call: .
j_call: TRBJ2-1
v_call: TRBV30
cdr3_aa: AWSPRGSYNEQF

d_call: .
j_call: TRBJ2-7
v_call: TRBV10-3
cdr3_aa: AISDENEQY

d_call: TRBD2
j_call: TRBJ2-2
v_call: TRBV4-3
cdr3_aa: ASSQGSLLAGGGTGELF

d_call: .
j_call: TRBJ2-1
v_call: TRBV4-3
cdr3_aa: ASSSGVAYNEQF

d_call: TRBD2
j_call: TRBJ2-3
v_call: TRBV7-9
cdr3_aa: ASSFEGGPD

d_call: .
j_call: TRBJ2-7
v_call: TRBV7-6
cdr3_aa: ASSAGPNYEQY

d_call: .
j_call: .
v_call: TRBV19
cdr3_aa: ASSIAPQGRNEQY

d_call: TRBD2
j_call: TRBJ2-2
v_call: TRBV6-4
cdr3_aa: ASSQLAGVGAGELF

d_call: TRBD2
j_call: TRBJ2-7
v_call: TRBV27
cdr3_aa: ASSPSFSGISYEQY

d_call: .
j_call: TRBJ2-6
v_call: TRBV6-4
cdr3_aa: ASSDSASGSGANVLT

d_call: .
j_call: TRBJ1-2
v_call: TRBV30
cdr3_aa: AWSPRWGDTYGYT

d_call: TRBD1
j_call: TRBJ1-1
v_call: TRBV11-3
cdr3_aa: ASSSGTATEAF

d_call: TRBD1
j_call: TRBJ2-1
v_call: TRBV6-1
cdr3_aa: ASSMTGGSYNEQF

d_call: .
j_call: TRBJ2-5
v_call: TRBV19
cdr3_aa: ASSKNGETQY

d_call: .
j_call: TRBJ1-1
v_call: TRBV5-1
cdr3_aa: ASSLVVPEDTEAF

d_call: TRBD1
j_call: TRBJ1-5
v_call: TRBV28
cdr3_aa: ASSQYQGASNQPQH

d_call: TRBD1
j_call: TRBJ2-3
v_call: TRBV4-3
cdr3_aa: ASSQKTGYYTDTQY

d_call: TRBD2
j_call: TRBJ2-2
v_call: TRBV6-5
cdr3_aa: ASSYSSGSGRELF

d_call: .
j_call: TRBJ2-3
v_call: TRBV13
cdr3_aa: ASSFLAEGGTDTQY

d_call: TRBD2
j_call: TRBJ2-2
v_call: TRBV18
cdr3_aa: ASSLGASGSPMSGELF

d_call: .
j_call: TRBJ2-3
v_call: TRBV5-6
cdr3_aa: ASSLQVVVTDTQY

d_call: .
j_call: TRBJ1-5
v_call: TRBV6-6
cdr3_aa: ASSLQGYNQPQH

d_call: .
j_call: TRBJ1-5
v_call: TRBV10-3
cdr3_aa: AISESLNRGGSQPQH

d_call: .
j_call: TRBJ1-4
v_call: TRBV6-1
cdr3_aa: ASTTGLKLF

d_call: TRBD1
j_call: TRBJ2-7
v_call: TRBV4-1
cdr3_aa: ASSPGTGGYEQY

d_call: .
j_call: TRBJ1-2
v_call: TRBV11-2
cdr3_aa: ASSSGTIYGYT

d_call: .
j_call: .
v_call: TRBV7-7
cdr3_aa: ASSLALAAEQY

d_call: TRBD1
j_call: TRBJ2-5
v_call: TRBV25-1
cdr3_aa: ASSVAGGNQETQY

d_call: .
j_call: TRBJ2-1
v_call: TRBV7-9
cdr3_aa: ASSLAGGLNNEQF

d_call: .
j_call: TRBJ1-2
v_call: TRBV7-9
cdr3_aa: ASSHTGGSRLVYGYT